The 24 T cell receptor beta chains below were found in one sample sequenced in a study of CD8 T cells in Susac syndrome. RNA amounts of roughly 0.45 to 1 ug underwent reverse transcription with random hexamers. Using its own MiXCR run on the immunoSEQ multiplex PCR reads, TCRdb lists one record per CDR3 protein. The sample carries some 100,000 distinct CDR3 sequences, just under 95% recorded once. Sequences were obtained from CD4+ T cells from PBMCs. The receptors shown here come from a human donor with multiple sclerosis.

The CDR3 spells CSACPGQWAKNIQYF. The CDR3 region has the DNA TGCAGCGCGTGTCCGGGACAATGGGCCAAAAACATTCAGTACTTC. The chain is built from TRBV29-1 and TRBJ2-4; possible D gene TRBD1, 6 bases. Germline values: CDR1 SQVTM, CDR2 ANQGSEA. The germline V and J ends were trimmed by 7 bases and 1 base, with 17 bases remaining between them. The CDR3 is 15 amino acids.

This chain uses TRBV18 with TRBJ1-6; the D is unclear. V was shortened by 3 bases and J by 6 bases, with 15 bases between the two germline ends. Germline V lookup: CDR1 KGHSH, CDR2 LQKENI. This CDR3 region has 16 residues. The CDR3 DNA reads TGTGCCAGCTCACCCGCGGGAGAAAACAGTAATTCACCCCTCCACTTT. Its translation is CASSPAGENSNSPLHF.

This chain links TRBV14 with TRBJ1-5, with D perhaps TRBD1 (6 bases). V shed 1 base and J shed 6 bases, with 7 bases lying between them. Germline V gives CDR1 SGHDN, CDR2 FVKESK. This CDR3 region has 13 residues. The CDR3, as DNA: TGTGCCAGCAGCCAAGGGGGGCGTCAGCCCCAGCATTTT. It codes for CASSQGGRQPQHF. Drawing the rest from reference TRBV14 and TRBJ1-5, the complete variable domain is EAGVTQFPSHSVIEKGQTVTLRCDPISGHDNLYWYRRVMGKEIKFLLHFVKESKQDESGMPNNRFLAERTGGTYSTLKVQPAELEDSGVYFCASSQGGRQPQHFGDGTRLSIL.

The genes are TRBV27 and TRBJ2-3, with D unresolved. In germline, CDR1 is MNHEY, CDR2 SMNVEV (reference sequence). V shed 5 bases and J shed 5 bases, with 14 bases lying between them. The CDR3 is made up of 14 amino acids. The CDR3 DNA reads TGTGCCAGCAGTCCCTCGAAATCTGGAGATACGCAGTATTTT. As protein: CASSPSKSGDTQYF.

This sequence joins TRBV5-1 and TRBJ1-2; weak D call: TRBD1 (6 bases). CDR3 length equals 14 residues. Germline V gene sequence: CDR1 SGHRS, CDR2 YFSETQ. V was clipped by 4 bases and J by 13 bases, with 23 bases between them. CDR3 region: CASSPTRDKGQVTF. The DNA of the CDR3 is TGCGCCAGCAGCCCGACCCGGGACAAGGGTCAGGTCACCTTC. Filled out from reference TRBV5-1 and TRBJ1-2, the complete variable domain reads KAGVTQTPRYLIKTRGQQVTLSCSPISGHRSVSWYQQTPGQGLQFLFEYFSETQRNKGNFPGRFSGRQFSNSRSEMNVSTLELGDSALYLCASSPTRDKGQVTFGSGTRLTVV.

The chain uses TRBV7-6 and TRBJ1-4; D uncertain. This CDR3 has 16 residues. V dropped 5 bases and J dropped 0 bases, with 13 bases sitting between them. Germline-derived CDR1 and CDR2 are SGHVS and FNYEAQ. The CDR3 sequence: CASSPSGHSTNEKLFF. The CDR3 bases are TGTGCCAGCAGCCCTTCCGGGCATTCAACTAATGAAAAACTGTTTTTT.

The V call is TRBV4-2, the J call TRBJ1-1; D unclear. V dropped 4 bases and J dropped 4 bases, with 16 bases sitting between them. Germline V gene lookup returns CDR1 LGHNA and CDR2 YNFKEQ. This CDR3 is 15 amino acids long. CDR3 amino acids: CASSLHTDRRTEAFF. In DNA form, the CDR3 reads TGTGCCAGCAGCCTTCATACTGACCGTCGCACTGAAGCTTTCTTT.

This chain links TRBV11-2 with TRBJ2-2; TRBD1 aligns across 9 bases. This CDR3 has 16 residues. Looked up from germline, CDR1 is SGHAT and CDR2 is FQNNGV. Losses at the gene ends were 3 bases for V and 6 bases for J; bases not matched to a gene: 8. In nucleotides, the CDR3 is TGTGCCAGCAGCTTCGGCGGGACAGGGTTACCCGGGGAGCTGTTTTTT. It encodes CASSFGGTGLPGELFF.

The chain is built from TRBV7-3 and TRBJ1-1; D possibly corresponds to TRBD1 (5 bases). V lost 8 bases, J lost 3 bases, and 13 bases lay in between. CDR3 size: 13 residues. Germline V lookup: CDR1 SGHTA, CDR2 FQGTGA. CDR3 in amino acids: CASGQTQDTEAFF. The CDR3 nucleotides read TGTGCCAGCGGACAAACTCAGGACACTGAAGCTTTCTTT. Together with reference TRBV7-3 and TRBJ1-1, the CDR3 gives the full variable domain: GAGVSQTPSNKVTEKGKYVELRCDPISGHTALYWYRQSLGQGPEFLIYFQGTGAADDSGLPNDRFFAVRPEGSVSTLKIQRTERGDSAVYLCASGQTQDTEAFFGQGTRLTVV.

V is TRBV10-3 and J is TRBJ2-7; D is perhaps TRBD2 (6 bases). The CDR3 is 14 residues long. Germline V gives CDR1 ENHRY, CDR2 SYGVKD. The V end was cut by 6 bases, the J end by 6 bases, with 18 bases between. The CDR3 spells CAISPGTDYGEQYF. CDR3 in DNA: TGTGCCATCAGCCCCGGGACTGATTATGGCGAGCAGTACTTC.

J is TRBJ1-6 and V is TRBV5-1, with a weak D call TRBD1 (5 bases). The ends were cut back, 0 bases at V and 8 bases at J, with 12 bases in the middle. There are 15 residues in the CDR3. Looked up from germline, CDR1 is SGHRS and CDR2 is YFSETQ. CDR3 amino acids: CASSLDGGTYSPLHF. DNA for the CDR3: TGCGCCAGCAGCTTGGATGGGGGGACTTATTCACCCCTCCACTTT.

The chain couples TRBV29-1 to TRBJ1-4, with TRBD1 as a possible D gene (5 bases). The germline gives CDR1 SQVTM, CDR2 ANQGSEA. The CDR3 sequence is 13 residues long. V dropped 5 bases and J dropped 4 bases, with 11 bases sitting between them. CDR3 loop: CSVPDSFNEKLFF. CDR3 DNA sequence: TGCAGCGTTCCTGACAGCTTTAATGAAAAACTGTTTTTT.

The chain carries TRBV29-1 and TRBJ1-2; weak D call: TRBD1 (5 bases). The CDR3 is 13 amino acids. Germline CDR1 is SQVTM and CDR2 is ANQGSEA. Between the trimmed V and J ends, which lost 5 bases and 1 base, there was a span of 11 bases. The CDR3 protein is CSVSTELNYGYTF. The CDR3 nucleotides read TGCAGCGTTTCGACAGAGCTTAACTATGGCTACACCTTC.

The chain links TRBV30 to TRBJ1-2; D gene uncertain. The CDR3 sequence is 11 residues long. CDR1 is GTSNPN and CDR2 is SVGIG in the germline V gene (reference sequence). Trimming cost V 4 bases and J 8 bases, with 11 bases left between them. Here the CDR3 reads CAWKAVGGYTF. The CDR3 DNA reads TGTGCCTGGAAGGCGGTGGGAGGCTACACCTTC.

V usage is TRBV3-1 and J usage is TRBJ1-3; D is perhaps TRBD1 (6 bases). The germline CDR1 and CDR2 sequences are LGHDT and YNNKEL (reference sequence). Trimming took 0 bases from V and 0 from J, leaving 12 bases between them. There are 17 residues in the CDR3. The CDR3 reads CASSQDGGTPSGNTIYF. In DNA, the CDR3 is TGTGCCAGCAGCCAAGATGGGGGGACACCCTCTGGAAACACCATATATTTT.

The chain couples TRBV6-1 to TRBJ1-5, with a tentative D call TRBD1 (5 bases). Trimming removed 3 bases from V and 6 bases from J, with 12 bases in between. Germline CDR1 and CDR2: MNHNS and SASEGT. This CDR3 contains 14 residues. CDR3 DNA: TGTGCCAGCAGTGATTGGAGGGGTATTCAGCCCCAGCATTTT. Its protein product is CASSDWRGIQPQHF.

The rearrangement joins TRBV19 to TRBJ1-1; possibly TRBD1 for D (6 bases). The V and J ends lost 6 bases and 6 bases respectively, with 20 bases between them. Germline values: CDR1 LNHDA, CDR2 SQIVND (reference sequence). The CDR3 loop spans 15 amino acids. The CDR3: CASSSRGERGAEAFF. In DNA, the CDR3 is TGTGCCAGTAGCTCAAGGGGGGAAAGGGGGGCTGAAGCTTTCTTT.

V usage is TRBV20-1 and J usage is TRBJ2-1, with 13 bases fitting TRBD2. The CDR3 is made up of 16 amino acids. V trimming: 5 bases; J trimming: 6 bases; junction bases outside the gene matches: 10. Germline CDR1 and CDR2: DFQATT and SNEGSKA (reference sequence). The CDR3 DNA is TGCAGTGCTTTACTAGCGGGGGGGCGACGGTCCAATGAGCAGTTCTTC. This codes for CSALLAGGRRSNEQFF.

This clonotype was observed once. The genes are TRBV4-2 and TRBJ2-2, with D tentatively TRBD1 (6 bases). Germline loops: CDR1 LGHNA, CDR2 YNFKEQ. The CDR3 runs 13 residues. Trimming took 0 bases from V and 9 from J, leaving 8 bases between them. As DNA, the CDR3 is TGTGCCAGCAGCCAAGAAGGGGGAAGGGAGCTGTTTTTT. Encoded protein: CASSQEGGRELFF.

The CDR3 DNA sequence: TGTGCCTGGAGCGGGACTCCTGATACGCAGTATTTT. This sequence encodes CAWSGTPDTQYF. The J gene is TRBJ2-3, the V gene TRBV30; D may be TRBD2 (6 bases). Germline V gene sequence: CDR1 GTSNPN, CDR2 SVGIG (reference sequence). Trimming pared 3 bases from V and 6 bases from J, leaving 10 bases between. CDR3 size: 12 residues.

The chain recombines TRBV19 with TRBJ1-5; D unresolved. V lost 2 bases to trimming and J lost 1 base, with 9 bases between them. The CDR3 is made up of 15 amino acids. Germline CDR1 and CDR2: LNHDA and SQIVND (reference sequence). Written as DNA, the CDR3 is TGTGCCAGTAGTATACCGAGAGAGAGCAATCAGCCCCAGCATTTT. Its protein is CASSIPRESNQPQHF.

The chain recombines TRBV2 with TRBJ1-2; D is unresolved. Germline assignment: CDR1 SNHLY and CDR2 FYNNEI. V was pared by 10 bases and J by 3 bases, with 15 bases between. The CDR3 loop spans 13 amino acids. CDR3 coding DNA: TGTGCCACGTGCGAAACGCGGGACTATGGCTACACCTTC. It encodes CATCETRDYGYTF.

The CDR3 is CSAERGPRKETQYF. CDR3 nucleotides: TGCAGTGCCGAGCGGGGGCCAAGAAAAGAGACCCAGTACTTC. The genes are TRBV20-1 and TRBJ2-5; 8 bases match TRBD2. CDR1 and CDR2 from the germline V gene are DFQATT and SNEGSKA (reference sequence). This CDR3 spans 14 amino acids. V dropped 6 bases and J dropped 3; count of bases not matched to a gene: 9.

The J gene is TRBJ2-5, the V gene TRBV6-2 or TRBV6-3, with D unresolved. The CDR3 spans 13 residues. With 4 bases removed from V and 5 bases from J, the gap between germline ends came to 11 bases. Germline V gives CDR1 MNHEY, CDR2 SVGEGT. The CDR3 DNA follows: TGTGCCAGCAGTTCGGATGATAGTGAGACCCAGTACTTC. Encoded protein: CASSSDDSETQYF.